The 4 T cell receptor beta chains below come from one sample, sequenced in a study of T cell responses to AZD1222 COVID-19 vaccine. Profiling relied on immunoSEQ multiplex PCR, and the TCRdb table lists in-frame clones only, not all of them. Here the sample spans about 94,000 clones, around 90% being singletons. The material sequenced was peripheral blood, taken on day 0 of AZD1222 vaccination. These receptors originate from an adult in good health.

The gene calls are TRBV24-1 and TRBJ1-1; unclear D gene. CDR1 and CDR2 from the germline V gene are KGHDR and SFDVKD. This CDR3 region has 15 residues. V was clipped by 10 bases and J by 5 bases, with 22 bases between them. CDR3 sequence reads: CATGGRQRLWTEAFF. The CDR3 DNA is TGTGCCACGGGAGGGAGGCAGAGGCTGTGGACTGAAGCTTTCTTT.

Regarding this clone: One end of the junction varies from germline; a read error may be responsible. The genes are TRBV19 and TRBJ2-7, with D perhaps given as TRBD1 or TRBD2 (5 bases each). Looked up from germline, CDR1 is LNHDA and CDR2 is SQIVND (reference sequence). This CDR3 is built from 15 residues. CDR3 region: CASSIAGASDYEQYF. The CDR3 DNA reads TGTGCCAGTAGCATAGCCGGGGCCAGCGATTACGAGCAGTACTTC.

V is TRBV2 and J is TRBJ1-6; 7 bases fit TRBD1. The V segment lost 8 bases and the J segment 7 bases; nucleotides outside the gene matches: 11. The CDR3 spans 15 residues. Germline loops: CDR1 SNHLY, CDR2 FYNNEI. CDR3 nucleotide sequence: TGTGCCAGCCGCGACAGGGAGACTTTGAATTCACCCCTCCACTTT. Protein sequence: CASRDRETLNSPLHF.

The V gene is TRBV6-6, the J gene TRBJ1-2, with TRBD1 identical over 9 bases. Trimming took 2 bases from V and 7 from J; bases not matched to a gene: 8. The CDR3 is 15 residues long. Germline-derived CDR1 and CDR2 are MNHNY and SVGAGI (reference sequence). CDR3 region: CASSYTLQGASGYTF. Here the CDR3 DNA reads TGTGCCAGCAGTTACACACTACAGGGGGCGTCTGGCTACACCTTC.